The 23 T cell receptor beta chains below were found in one sample sequenced in a study of regulatory T cells in long-lasting Graves disease. Libraries of TCR beta came from iRepertoire HTBI primers plus Arm-PCR of CDR3 regions. TCRdb redid the calling of the multiplex PCR reads with MiXCR, one entry per CDR3 protein. This sample has around 460,000 distinct CDR3 sequences, with around a fifth found just once. Time point meaning: persistent/refractory GD, antithyroid drugs over 5 years with positive TRAb. PBMC-derived RNA was used for the TCR library. The source was peripheral blood mononuclear cells (PBMCs), collected when the disease was refractory, from a patient treated with antithyroid drugs. Receptors originate from a female donor with Graves disease.

J is TRBJ1-4 and V is TRBV6-1, with 7 bases that match TRBD1. CDR1 MNHNS and CDR2 SASEGT come from the germline V gene. The CDR3 runs 13 residues. Trimming cost V 4 bases and J 4 bases; bases outside gene matches: 0. CDR3 sequence: CASSGQGNEKLFF. CDR3 DNA: TGTGCCAGCAGTGGACAGGGTAATGAAAAACTGTTTTTT.

This clonotype came up many times. The genes are TRBV3-1 and TRBJ1-2; TRBD1 is a possible D gene (5 bases). The CDR3 length is 13 residues. The V gene lost 4 bases and the J gene lost 6 bases, with 12 bases spanning the gap. Germline CDR1 is LGHDT and CDR2 is YNNKEL (reference sequence). The DNA of the CDR3 is TGTGCCAGCAGCCCTTCAATGGGGGATGGCTACACCTTC. This gives the protein CASSPSMGDGYTF.

This sequence joins TRBV7-9 and TRBJ2-7, with D perhaps TRBD2 (6 bases). The CDR3 length is 16 residues. Germline CDR1 and CDR2: SEHNR and FQNEAQ (reference sequence). The V gene lost 5 bases and the J gene lost 1 base, with 18 bases spanning the gap. This CDR3 is CASSPRSGGRSYEQYF. In DNA form, the CDR3 reads TGTGCCAGCAGCCCGCGCAGCGGAGGGCGATCCTACGAGCAGTACTTC.

This chain links TRBV24-1 with TRBJ2-2; 8 bases are shared with TRBD1. J lost 6 bases, V lost 3 bases, and 5 bases had no gene match. The CDR3 spans 15 residues. Germline V gene sequence: CDR1 KGHDR, CDR2 SFDVKD. This CDR3 reads CATSDEDRGAGELFF. The CDR3 nucleotides are TGTGCCACCAGTGATGAAGACAGGGGTGCCGGGGAGCTGTTTTTT.

In its sample, this clonotype was seen a few times. This sequence joins TRBV5-1 and TRBJ2-2; D gene ambiguous. V lost 2 bases to trimming and J lost 4 bases, with 12 bases between them. The CDR3 is made up of 15 amino acids. Germline values: CDR1 SGHRS, CDR2 YFSETQ. The CDR3 spells CASSFSSLGTGELFF. The DNA for the CDR3 is TGCGCCAGCAGCTTTAGCTCCCTGGGCACCGGGGAGCTGTTTTTT.

Many counts were recorded for this clonotype. The chain is built from TRBV28 and TRBJ1-1, with D possibly being TRBD1 (5 bases). The CDR3 length is 15 residues. The V end was cut by 6 bases, the J end by 3 bases, with 17 bases between. The V gene's germline CDR1 is MDHEN and CDR2 SYDVKM. CDR3 residues: CASSPRGLVYTEAFF. DNA of the CDR3: TGTGCCAGCAGCCCCCGGGGCCTAGTTTACACTGAAGCTTTCTTT.

This clonotype occurred many times. DNA for the CDR3: TGCAGTGCTAGTCCCGGGACTAGGAACTACGAGCAGTACTTC. Protein: CSASPGTRNYEQYF. The chain employs TRBV20-1 and TRBJ2-7; 8 nucleotides line up with TRBD2. Germline V gives CDR1 DFQATT, CDR2 SNEGSKA (reference sequence). The CDR3 has 14 residues. V lost 3 bases to trimming and J lost 3 bases; unmatched junction nucleotides: 7.

This clonotype was seen ten or more times. J is TRBJ1-2 and V is TRBV24-1; 8 bases fit TRBD1. The V gene end was trimmed by 4 bases and the J gene end by 7 bases; junction bases not matched to a gene: 10. From germline, CDR1 is KGHDR and CDR2 SFDVKD. The CDR3 runs to 15 residues. The CDR3 region has the DNA TGTGCCACCAGTGAACCAGGACAGGGAGCTGGTGGCTACACCTTC. Translation: CATSEPGQGAGGYTF.

The table lists this clonotype with a few counts. The chain couples TRBV18 to TRBJ2-5, with D possibly matching TRBD2 (7 bases). CDR3 length: 15 residues. V lost 4 bases to trimming and J lost 5 bases, with 17 bases between them. The V gene's germline CDR1 is KGHSH and CDR2 LQKENI. CDR3 bases: TGTGCCAGCTCACGAGAAGGACGGGGGGCGGAGACCCAGTACTTC. Its protein is CASSREGRGAETQYF.

This clonotype turned up a few times. V is TRBV6-1 and J is TRBJ2-2; 12 nucleotides line up with TRBD1. Germline CDR1 and CDR2: MNHNS and SASEGT. The CDR3 is 18 amino acids. V trimming: 7 bases; J trimming: 5 bases; junction bases outside the gene matches: 14. CDR3 protein: CASTPGQGAFQRTGELFF. CDR3 bases: TGTGCCAGCACTCCGGGACAGGGGGCATTTCAAAGGACCGGGGAGCTGTTTTTT.

This clonotype has a count of ten or more. CDR3 sequence reads: CSAPRTGYGTQYF. Here the CDR3 DNA reads TGCAGTGCACCGCGGACAGGGTATGGGACCCAGTACTTC. The V gene is TRBV20-1, the J gene TRBJ2-5; 8 nucleotides match TRBD1. Trimming took 6 bases from V and 7 from J; bases not matched to a gene: 10. The CDR3 sequence is 13 residues long. Germline V gene lookup returns CDR1 DFQATT and CDR2 SNEGSKA (reference sequence).

Only a few counts were recorded for this clonotype. The chain combines TRBV11-2 with TRBJ2-5; 11 bases map to TRBD2. J gave up 2 bases and V 4 bases, and 18 bases lay outside the gene matches. The CDR3 totals 20 residues. Germline values: CDR1 SGHAT, CDR2 FQNNGV. The CDR3 sequence is CASSYEPGLAATGEQETQYF. The CDR3 DNA reads as TGTGCCAGCAGCTATGAGCCGGGACTAGCGGCCACGGGGGAACAAGAGACCCAGTACTTC. The variable domain in full, completed from reference TRBV11-2 and TRBJ2-5, reads EAGVAQSPRYKIIEKRQSVAFWCNPISGHATLYWYQQILGQGPKLLIQFQNNGVVDDSQLPKDRFSAERLKGVDSTLKIQPAKLEDSAVYLCASSYEPGLAATGEQETQYFGPGTRLLVL.

The chain joins TRBV3-1 to TRBJ2-1, with unresolved D. This CDR3 spans 12 amino acids. Germline CDR1 is LGHDT and CDR2 is YNNKEL (reference sequence). Deletions cut 0 bases from V and 12 bases from J, with 9 bases between. The DNA of the CDR3 is TGTGCCAGCAGCCAAGAGGGCGTTCGGCAGTTCTTC. Protein: CASSQEGVRQFF.

This clonotype was observed a few times. The chain joins TRBV3-1 to TRBJ2-7, with TRBD1 matching 9 bases. CDR3 length: 16 amino acids. The V gene end was trimmed by 1 base and the J gene end by 3 bases; junction bases not matched to a gene: 7. Germline V gene data show CDR1 as LGHDT and CDR2 as YNNKEL (reference sequence). The CDR3: CASSQGTGTGIYEQYF. Here the CDR3 DNA reads TGTGCCAGCAGCCAAGGGACCGGGACAGGGATCTACGAGCAGTACTTC.

This clonotype was recorded many times. This rearrangement joins TRBV12-3 or TRBV12-4 to TRBJ1-5, with 10 bases lining up with TRBD1. V was clipped by 5 bases and J by 6 bases; unmatched bases: 7. The CDR3 has 15 residues. In nucleotides, the CDR3 is TGTGCCAGCAGTCCGACAGGGGGCGCGGGTCAGCCCCAGCATTTT. Translated: CASSPTGGAGQPQHF.

This clonotype was picked up a small number of times. In nucleotides, the CDR3 is TGTGCCAGCAGTGTCAACAGGGAGGGCAATCAGCCCCAGCATTTT. Translation: CASSVNREGNQPQHF. The rearrangement joins TRBV6-2 or TRBV6-3 to TRBJ1-5; TRBD1 might be the D (6 bases). With 5 bases removed from V and 2 bases from J, the gap between germline ends came to 13 bases. Germline values: CDR1 MNHEY, CDR2 SVGEGT. The CDR3 contains 15 residues.

The sample holds a few counts of this clonotype. The chain is built from TRBV10-1 and TRBJ2-7, with no clear D. Germline V lookup: CDR1 WNHNN, CDR2 SYGVQD (reference sequence). V gave up 5 bases and J gave up 5 bases, with 16 bases separating them. This CDR3 is 14 amino acids long. For the CDR3, the DNA is TGCGCCAGCAGTCGGAGTTTGCGGATCGACGAGCAGTACTTC. Its protein product is CASSRSLRIDEQYF.

This chain joins TRBV7-6 and TRBJ2-2; D is possibly TRBD2 (6 bases). Trimming pared 8 bases from V and 7 bases from J, leaving 29 bases between. CDR3 size: 18 residues. Germline V lookup: CDR1 SGHVS, CDR2 FNYEAQ. DNA of the CDR3: TGTGCCAGCTCACCACAGCAGCTGACAGACGCGGGGATCGGGGAGCTGTTTTTT. This sequence encodes CASSPQQLTDAGIGELFF.

J is TRBJ2-7 and V is TRBV6-2 or TRBV6-3; TRBD2 is a possible D gene (6 bases). V was clipped by 2 bases and J by 2 bases, with 13 bases between them. This CDR3 spans 15 amino acids. In germline, CDR1 is MNHEY, CDR2 SVGEGT. The CDR3 region has the DNA TGTGCCAGCAGTTACGCTACTAGCTCCACCTACGAGCAGTACTTC. Translation gives CASSYATSSTYEQYF.

V gene TRBV7-9 combines with J gene TRBJ1-2, with D possibly being TRBD1 (5 bases). The V end lost 1 base, the J end lost 4 bases, and 16 bases lay between the germline ends. Germline assignment: CDR1 SEHNR and CDR2 FQNEAQ (reference sequence). The CDR3 is made up of 16 amino acids. The CDR3 DNA is TGTGCCAGCAGCTTAGGGTCGGAGGGGCAAGGCTATGGCTACACCTTC. Protein product: CASSLGSEGQGYGYTF.

The sample holds a few counts of this clonotype. The chain joins TRBV19 to TRBJ1-1, with 11 bases lining up with TRBD1. The V gene end was trimmed by 3 bases and the J gene end by 5 bases; junction bases not matched to a gene: 2. Per the germline V gene, CDR1 is LNHDA and CDR2 is SQIVND (reference sequence). CDR3 length equals 14 residues. Here the CDR3 reads CASSMGDRGTEAFF. The CDR3 DNA sequence: TGTGCCAGTAGTATGGGGGACAGGGGGACTGAAGCTTTCTTT. The full variable domain, in which reference TRBV19 and TRBJ1-1 provide the parts outside the CDR3, is DGGITQSPKYLFRKEGQNVTLSCEQNLNHDAMYWYRQDPGQGLRLIYYSQIVNDFQKGDIAEGYSVSREKKESFPLTVTSAQKNPTAFYLCASSMGDRGTEAFFGQGTRLTVV.

This clonotype was counted at least ten times. The chain employs TRBV5-6 and TRBJ2-5; 7 positions match TRBD1. The CDR3 covers 14 residues. The junction had 6 bases not matched to a gene; V was cut back by 4 bases and J by 3 bases. Looked up from germline, CDR1 is SGHDT and CDR2 is YYEEEE. Here the CDR3 reads CASSLYRGKETQYF. As DNA, the CDR3 is TGTGCCAGCAGCCTTTACAGGGGTAAAGAGACCCAGTACTTC.

The rearrangement uses TRBV6-1 and TRBJ1-1; no definite D call. The CDR3 covers 11 residues. The germline CDR1 and CDR2 sequences are MNHNS and SASEGT. V gave up 7 bases and J gave up 2 bases, with 5 bases separating them. CDR3 sequence: CASNQNTEAFF. CDR3 DNA: TGTGCCAGCAATCAAAACACTGAAGCTTTCTTT.